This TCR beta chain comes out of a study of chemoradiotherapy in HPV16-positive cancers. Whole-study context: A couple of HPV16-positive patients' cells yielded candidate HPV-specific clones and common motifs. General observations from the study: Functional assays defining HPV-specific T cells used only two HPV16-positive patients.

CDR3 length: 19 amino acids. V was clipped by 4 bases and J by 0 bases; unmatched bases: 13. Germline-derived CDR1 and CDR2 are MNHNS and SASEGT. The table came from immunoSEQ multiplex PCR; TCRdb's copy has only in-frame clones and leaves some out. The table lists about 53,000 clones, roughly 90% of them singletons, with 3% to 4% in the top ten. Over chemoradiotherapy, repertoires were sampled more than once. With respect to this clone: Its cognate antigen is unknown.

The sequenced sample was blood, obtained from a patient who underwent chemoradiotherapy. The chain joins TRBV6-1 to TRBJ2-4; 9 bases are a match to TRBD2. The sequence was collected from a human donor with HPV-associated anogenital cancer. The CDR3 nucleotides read TGTGCCAGCAGTGCCTCGGGGCTAGCGGGGATTCTAGCCAAAAACATTCAGTACTTC. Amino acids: CASSASGLAGILAKNIQYF.